Sequencing of this T cell receptor beta chain was carried out in a study of beta chain features in type 1 diabetes. The wider study: Cell yields, age and gender were similar between patients and healthy donors.

This CDR3 comprises 14 residues. The V gene's germline CDR1 is SGHNT and CDR2 YYREEE (reference sequence). The V gene lost 4 bases and the J gene lost 1 base, with 11 bases spanning the gap. cDNA synthesis used the whole RNA isolate, giving expressed TCRB sequences. Assay used: immunoSEQ multiplex PCR; TCRdb lists only in-frame clones, some missing. Among about 360,000 clones listed, roughly 13% were seen once. To note about this clone: Its target is not known.

Every donor provided one heparinised blood draw, which averaged roughly 120 mL. Study results and limitations: Patients showed naive, central memory and Treg TCRB repertoires that appeared more similar than those of healthy donors.

This TCR was sampled from a young man in good health. The chain is built from TRBV5-4 and TRBJ1-1, with D perhaps TRBD1 (6 bases). The sequenced sample consisted of naive CD4+ T cells from blood. The CDR3 DNA reads TGTGCCAGCAGCCAGGACAGTACGAACACTGAAGCTTTCTTT. Protein product: CASSQDSTNTEAFF.